The T cell receptor beta chain described here comes from a study of shared clonotypes between healthy human individuals. The study, taken as a whole, reports: Compared with memory subsets, naive subsets generally had larger estimated richness. Genetic and exposure-history diversity was limited by the few donors.

Both subsets, CD45RA+ naive and CD45RA-negative memory, were split from the CD4+ cells. About this clone itself: Its target is not known.

V was shortened by 5 bases and J by 0 bases, with 3 bases between the two germline ends. Looked up from germline, CDR1 is SQVTM and CDR2 is ANQGSEA. The CDR3 is 11 amino acids. Only in-frame clones appear in the TCRdb table, and some are missing; sequencing was by immunoSEQ multiplex PCR. Of about 1.1 million clones listed, around 82% were seen once; the top ten hold 0.61%. Source material: memory CD4+ T cells from PBMCs. Noted subset: CD45RA-negative fraction. V is TRBV29-1 and J is TRBJ2-3; D gene unclear. The TCR comes from a man between 18 and 29 years old in good health. Some clones in this sample may be carry-over from other donors' samples. Here the CDR3 reads CSVRSTDTQYF. As DNA, the CDR3 is TGCAGCGTTCGTAGCACAGATACGCAGTATTTT.